What follows are 8 T cell receptor beta chains derived from one specimen sequenced in a study of T cells after yellow fever vaccination (dated by TCRdb to 2018 to 2020). Library preparation was by 5' RACE. Sequencer: Illumina NovaSeq 6000. TCRdb passed the public sequencing reads through fastp at Q25 and MiXCR, retaining productive beta sequences. Merged by CDR3 protein, the rows form single entries marked with the most common genes and DNA. In all, the sample holds more than 300,000 distinct CDR3 sequences, and roughly 10% of those were seen once. The ten largest clones take up roughly 3% of the sample. The treatment or condition label on this specimen signifies: live attenuated yellow fever vaccine strain. Sequenced material: CD4+ T cells sorted from PBMCs, taken 45 days after the yellow fever booster vaccination. These TCRs come from a man between 18 and 35 years old who received the YFV17D yellow fever vaccine.

The V call is TRBV12-3 or TRBV12-4, the J call TRBJ1-1; 7 nucleotides match TRBD1. Unmatched junction bases numbered 8, after V lost 6 bases and J lost 4 bases. The CDR3 extends over 14 amino acids. The CDR3 region has the DNA TGTGCCAGCAGAACCGGGACAGTGGGCACTGAAGCTTTCTTT. Translation: CASRTGTVGTEAFF.

This clonotype has a handful of counts. This chain uses TRBV28 with TRBJ2-1; 11 bases fit TRBD2. CDR3 size: 16 residues. Germline CDR1 is MDHEN and CDR2 is SYDVKM. After removal of 3 bases from V and 6 bases from J, the junction contained 7 bases not matched to a gene. This CDR3 is CASSFVAGGPFNEQFF. The CDR3 DNA sequence: TGTGCCAGCAGTTTCGTAGCGGGGGGGCCATTCAATGAGCAGTTCTTC.

This clonotype was picked up a small number of times. The chain uses TRBV12-3 or TRBV12-4 and TRBJ2-2; D is unclear. Trimming stripped 6 bases from V and 5 bases from J, with 13 bases between. The CDR3 totals 14 residues. CDR3: CASSPILSTGELFF. The CDR3 DNA reads as TGTGCCAGCAGCCCGATCCTTAGTACCGGGGAGCTGTTTTTT.

The genes are TRBV20-1 and TRBJ2-3, with D maybe TRBD1 (6 bases). Trimming removed 0 bases from V and 2 bases from J, with 12 bases in between. Looked up from germline, CDR1 is DFQATT and CDR2 is SNEGSKA (reference sequence). This CDR3 has 15 residues. This CDR3 reads CSAREQGTLTDTQYF. In nucleotides, the CDR3 is TGCAGTGCTAGAGAACAGGGTACCCTCACAGATACGCAGTATTTT.

This clonotype has more than one count but fewer than ten. The V and J genes are TRBV7-2 and TRBJ1-5, with D perhaps TRBD1 (5 bases). The CDR3 is 13 residues long. From germline, CDR1 is SGHTA and CDR2 FQGNSA. V was pared by 4 bases and J by 4 bases, with 8 bases between. CDR3 region: CASSSRQNQPQHF. Here the CDR3 DNA reads TGTGCCAGCAGCTCCAGACAGAATCAGCCCCAGCATTTT.

This rearrangement joins TRBV20-1 to TRBJ1-5; 7 positions match TRBD1. Trimming cost V 5 bases and J 0 bases; bases outside gene matches: 4. The CDR3 length is 14 residues. Germline V gene lookup returns CDR1 DFQATT and CDR2 SNEGSKA (reference sequence). The DNA for the CDR3 is TGCAGTGCTCGACAGGGATATAGCAATCAGCCCCAGCATTTT. Translation gives CSARQGYSNQPQHF.

This clonotype was detected a few times. The chain uses TRBV5-4 and TRBJ1-1; TRBD1 agrees at 10 bases. From germline, CDR1 is SGHNT and CDR2 YYREEE (reference sequence). The V gene end was trimmed by 8 bases and the J gene end by 3 bases; junction bases not matched to a gene: 16. This CDR3 region has 17 residues. CDR3 region: CASLKQGQGKGDTEAFF. The CDR3, as DNA: TGTGCCAGTCTGAAACAGGGACAGGGGAAAGGGGACACTGAAGCTTTCTTT.

This clonotype appeared a few times. In nucleotides, the CDR3 is TGTGCCAGCAGAGCGGGAGGGTCGGGCAATGAGCAGTTCTTC. It translates to CASRAGGSGNEQFF. The rearrangement uses TRBV6-5 and TRBJ2-1; the match to TRBD2 covers 10 bases. This CDR3 spans 14 amino acids. The junction had 5 bases not matched to a gene; V was cut back by 6 bases and J by 6 bases. Per germline, CDR1 MNHEY and CDR2 SVGAGI.